The TCR beta chain under discussion was sequenced for a study of blood T cells in healthy people across ages. General study points: Fewer expanded clones and more diversity marked long-lived versus aged donors. Because donor CMV status was unknown, expanded clonotype changes were possibly confounded. The recorded TCR beta diversity per million T cells decreased in a roughly linear manner with age.

With a J-beta primer mix and a sample-barcoded 5' primer, a second PCR ran about 7 to 12 cycles. One entry per CDR3 protein results from TCRdb running MiXCR on the 5' RACE reads. This sample has about 650,000 distinct CDR3 sequences, with about 30% found just once. This clonotype occurred many times. As yet, its antigen is unknown. V dropped 4 bases and J dropped 4; count of bases not matched to a gene: 4. The CDR3 loop spans 12 amino acids. Germline CDR1 reads SQVTM; CDR2 reads ANQGSEA. The clonotype was recovered from a woman of 80 years or more in good health. This chain joins TRBV29-1 and TRBJ2-7; 7 nucleotides agree with TRBD2. The specimen sequenced was blood. The CDR3 coding sequence is TGCAGCGTTGTGACGCGGGGGTACGAGCAGTACTTC. It encodes CSVVTRGYEQYF.